Listed below are T cell receptor beta chains from one sample, sequenced in a study of T cells after yellow fever vaccination. TCRdb re-derived calls from the 5' RACE reads in MiXCR, one entry per CDR3 protein. The profile shows 200,000 to 300,000 distinct CDR3 sequences, more than 3.5% of them singletons. The source material was PBMCs, sampled 15 days after the yellow fever booster vaccination. These receptors originate from a man aged 18-30 years who received the YFV17D yellow fever vaccine. Each CDR3 is given with its conserved first and last residue. The D gene is left open where the match is weak. Not every row has a clone size; where given, it reads once, few, many or a size class.

abundance	j_gene	v_gene	d_gene	CDR3aa	CDR3nt
many	TRBJ2-6	TRBV12-3/TRBV12-4	-	CASSISGANVLTF	TGTGCCAGCAGTATATCTGGGGCCAACGTCCTGACTTTC
many	TRBJ2-2	TRBV7-6	-	CASSLGQGRNTGELFF	TGTGCCAGCAGCTTAGGGCAGGGTAGGAACACCGGGGAGCTGTTTTTT
many	TRBJ2-5	TRBV5-4	TRBD2	CASSSGTSGQETQYF	TGTGCCAGCAGCTCCGGGACTAGCGGGCAAGAGACCCAGTACTTC
-	TRBJ2-1	TRBV23-1	-	CASSPWHDPYNEQFF	TGCGCCAGCAGCCCCTGGCACGACCCCTACAATGAGCAGTTCTTC
many	TRBJ2-1	TRBV9	-	CASSRDSERWEQFF	TGTGCCAGCAGCCGGGACTCAGAGCGGTGGGAGCAGTTCTTC
-	TRBJ1-5	TRBV12-3/TRBV12-4	TRBD1	CASSPGTARPQHF	TGTGCCAGCAGTCCGGGGACAGCAAGGCCCCAGCATTTT
few	TRBJ2-6	TRBV12-3/TRBV12-4	-	CASSGGGDSGANVLTF	TGTGCCAGCAGCGGCGGAGGGGACTCTGGGGCCAACGTCCTGACTTTC
many	TRBJ2-2	TRBV7-2	TRBD1	CASSFDRATIGELFF	TGTGCCAGCAGCTTCGACAGGGCTACAATCGGGGAGCTGTTTTTT
many	TRBJ2-6	TRBV10-3	-	CAISGTAGSGANVLTF	TGTGCCATCAGTGGTACCGCAGGCTCTGGGGCCAACGTCCTGACTTTC
many	TRBJ1-5	TRBV7-8	-	CASSLARLAGSNQPQHF	TGTGCCAGCAGCTTAGCCCGACTGGCGGGTAGCAATCAGCCCCAGCATTTT
many	TRBJ1-1	TRBV2	TRBD1	CASLKQGGMNTEAFF	TGTGCCAGCCTCAAGCAGGGGGGCATGAACACTGAAGCTTTCTTT
few	TRBJ2-3	TRBV14	-	CASSPGWGYQDTQYF	TGTGCCAGCAGCCCCGGGTGGGGATACCAAGATACGCAGTATTTT
many	TRBJ2-3	TRBV4-2	TRBD1	CASSPIQDRGLKDTQYF	TGTGCCAGCAGCCCTATACAGGACAGGGGGCTGAAAGATACGCAGTATTTT
many	TRBJ1-1	TRBV12-3/TRBV12-4	-	CASSSRVPMNTEAFF	TGTGCCAGCAGTTCCAGGGTGCCCATGAACACTGAAGCTTTCTTT
many	TRBJ1-2	TRBV20-1	-	CSASPQTGYYGYTF	TGCAGTGCCTCACCACAGACAGGTTACTATGGCTACACCTTC
many	TRBJ1-3	TRBV4-3	-	CASSQARTAGNTIYF	TGCGCCAGCAGCCAAGCGCGGACGGCTGGAAACACCATATATTTT
many	TRBJ1-3	TRBV4-3	-	CASSPYTGGGGGNTIYF	TGCGCCAGCAGCCCTTACACTGGAGGAGGCGGAGGAAACACCATATATTTT
many	TRBJ1-2	TRBV5-6	TRBD1	CASSPRTGANYGYTF	TGTGCCAGCAGCCCGCGGACAGGGGCTAACTATGGCTACACCTTC
many	TRBJ2-3	TRBV6-5	-	CASTWGDTQYF	TGTGCCAGCACTTGGGGGGATACGCAGTATTTT
many	TRBJ2-3	TRBV10-3	TRBD2	CAISGPRGTSTDTQYF	TGTGCCATCAGCGGCCCGCGGGGGACTAGCACAGATACGCAGTATTTT
many	TRBJ2-2	TRBV4-3	-	CASSQDHAGPGGELFF	TGCGCCAGCAGCCAAGATCACGCAGGGCCTGGCGGGGAGCTGTTTTTT
many	TRBJ1-1	TRBV7-9	TRBD1	CASSSHPGTVGTEAFF	TGTGCCAGCAGCTCCCACCCCGGGACAGTGGGGACTGAAGCTTTCTTT
many	TRBJ1-2	TRBV12-3/TRBV12-4	-	CASSFGEGYTF	TGTGCCAGCAGTTTTGGGGAGGGCTACACCTTC
few	TRBJ1-6	TRBV25-1	TRBD1	CASQDRGENSPLHF	TGTGCCAGCCAAGACAGGGGTGAAAATTCACCCCTCCACTTT
-	TRBJ2-7	TRBV14	-	CASSQGVEQYF	TGTGCCAGCAGCCAAGGTGTCGAGCAGTACTTC
many	TRBJ2-1	TRBV20-1	TRBD1	CSARLMPGQGARTYNEQFF	TGCAGTGCTAGACTAATGCCGGGACAGGGGGCAAGAACCTACAATGAGCAGTTCTTC
many	TRBJ1-6	TRBV12-3/TRBV12-4	-	CASTFSSGSPLHF	TGTGCCAGCACCTTCTCTTCGGGTTCACCCCTCCACTTT
few	TRBJ2-5	TRBV5-3	-	CARSFLGGHPGETQYF	TGTGCCAGAAGCTTCCTCGGGGGGCATCCTGGGGAGACCCAGTACTTC
many	TRBJ2-3	TRBV27	-	CASSLRSGLGGTDTQYF	TGTGCCAGCAGCCTACGCTCGGGACTCGGGGGCACAGATACGCAGTATTTT
many	TRBJ1-2	TRBV7-2	-	CASRDRKNPYGYTF	TGTGCCAGCAGAGACCGTAAGAATCCTTATGGCTACACCTTC
many	TRBJ2-1	TRBV29-1	-	CSVDPRDGYNEQFF	TGCAGCGTTGACCCCCGGGACGGTTACAATGAGCAGTTCTTC
many	TRBJ2-3	TRBV6-2/TRBV6-3	-	CASSYQELIRDTQYF	TGTGCCAGCAGTTACCAGGAGTTGATACGAGATACGCAGTATTTT
many	TRBJ2-1	TRBV21-1	-	CASSVRGYNEQFF	TGTGCCAGCAGTGTAAGGGGGTACAATGAGCAGTTCTTC
many	TRBJ2-3	TRBV4-1	-	CASSPRDFTDTQYF	TGCGCCAGCAGCCCCAGGGATTTCACAGATACGCAGTATTTT
many	TRBJ2-5	TRBV13	TRBD1	CASSIRDREHWETQYF	TGTGCCAGCAGCATCCGGGACAGGGAGCACTGGGAGACCCAGTACTTC
many	TRBJ2-1	TRBV5-1	TRBD2	CASSPQGAGGADEQFF	TGCGCCAGCAGCCCCCAAGGGGCGGGGGGGGCAGATGAGCAGTTCTTC
many	TRBJ1-2	TRBV20-1	-	CSARDRGSGGYYGYTF	TGCAGTGCTAGAGATCGGGGAAGCGGAGGTTACTATGGCTACACCTTC
many	TRBJ2-1	TRBV4-2	TRBD2	CASSQDPAGGYNEQFF	TGTGCCAGCAGCCAAGATCCAGCGGGGGGGTACAATGAGCAGTTCTTC
many	TRBJ2-1	TRBV6-4	TRBD2	CASSGGGREFF	TGTGCCAGCAGTGGGGGAGGGAGGGAGTTCTTC
few	TRBJ2-7	TRBV29-1	TRBD2	CSVGPGGDEQYF	TGCAGCGTTGGTCCGGGGGGAGACGAGCAGTACTTC
many	TRBJ2-1	TRBV20-1	-	CSARKPGAKYNEQFF	TGCAGTGCTAGAAAGCCGGGGGCGAAATACAATGAGCAGTTCTTC
-	TRBJ2-7	TRBV4-1	-	CASSPEGTRNYEQYF	TGCGCCAGCAGCCCCGAGGGAACAAGAAACTACGAGCAGTACTTC
many	TRBJ1-3	TRBV4-2	TRBD1	CASSQLGQNSGNTIYF	TGTGCCAGCAGCCAACTGGGACAGAACTCTGGAAACACCATATATTTT
many	TRBJ2-5	TRBV18	-	CASSPLGDSETQYF	TGTGCCAGCTCACCATTGGGGGATTCGGAGACCCAGTACTTC
-	TRBJ2-3	TRBV5-1	-	CASSLGTIGTDTQYF	TGCGCCAGCAGCCTCGGGACAATCGGCACAGATACGCAGTATTTT
-	TRBJ1-6	TRBV5-1	-	CASTIWGGDSPLHF	TGCGCCAGCACCATTTGGGGTGGTGATTCACCCCTCCACTTT
many	TRBJ2-3	TRBV5-1	-	CASSFIGADTQYF	TGCGCCAGCAGCTTCATTGGGGCAGATACGCAGTATTTT
-	TRBJ2-7	TRBV12-3/TRBV12-4	TRBD1	CASGWTGMNWYF	TGTGCCAGCGGGTGGACAGGGATGAATTGGTACTTC
few	TRBJ1-1	TRBV4-3	-	CASTPGRGGTEAFF	TGCGCCAGCACCCCCGGCCGGGGGGGCACTGAAGCTTTCTTT
many	TRBJ1-1	TRBV19	-	CASSLWGTGTADTEAFF	TGTGCCAGTAGTCTATGGGGAACTGGGACGGCGGACACTGAAGCTTTCTTT